These 21 T cell receptor beta chains share one sample of origin, sequenced in a study of follicular helper T cells after annual influenza vaccination. Profiling relied on immunoSEQ multiplex PCR, and the TCRdb table lists in-frame clones only, not all of them. The sample records around 1,500 clones, around 82% being singletons. Described time point: 2015-2016 season, pre-vaccination. Sample: CXCR5+ CD38- circulating T follicular helper cells from blood, taken on the day of influenza vaccination. Stated subset: circulating Tfh, non-naive CD4+CXCR5+PD-1+ (ICOS+CD38+ or ICOS-CD38-). The receptors were gathered from an adult who received the influenza vaccine.

J is TRBJ2-1 and V is TRBV5-1; 7 nucleotides match TRBD2. Trimming at V came to 0 bases and at J to 6 bases, leaving 0 bases not matched to a gene. The CDR3 contains 13 residues. Germline V CDR1 and CDR2: SGHRS, YFSETQ. The CDR3 nucleotides are TGCGCCAGCAGCTTGGGGACTAGCAATGAGCAGTTCTTC. This sequence encodes CASSLGTSNEQFF.

The chain couples TRBV5-1 to TRBJ1-3; D is uncertain. Germline values: CDR1 SGHRS, CDR2 YFSETQ. The CDR3 has 17 residues. Deletions cut 1 base from V and 0 bases from J, with 14 bases between. The CDR3 DNA follows: TGCGCCAGCAGCTTGTCGTCGCCACTCGACTCTGGAAACACCATATATTTT. Encoded protein: CASSLSSPLDSGNTIYF.

Only a few counts were recorded for this clone. This chain connects TRBV5-5 to TRBJ2-6, with D possibly matching TRBD1 (5 bases). The CDR3 is 20 residues long. Germline CDR1 SGHKS, CDR2 YYEKEE (reference sequence). Trimming removed 1 base at V and 0 bases at J, with 20 bases between. CDR3 coding DNA: TGTGCCAGCAGCTTGTCCTTAACCTCGACAGCCGGCTCTGGGGCCAACGTCCTGACTTTC. Its protein is CASSLSLTSTAGSGANVLTF.

Of note for this clone: Germline and junction disagree at one end, which may indicate a read error. The chain employs TRBV7-2 and TRBJ2-1; 7 bases line up with TRBD2. The germline gives CDR1 SGHTA, CDR2 FQGNSA. This CDR3 is 13 amino acids long. The CDR3 DNA follows: TGTGCCAGCAGCGAAGGGACTACCTTAGGGGCAATCTTC. This gives the protein CASSEGTTLGAIF.

This chain joins TRBV6-6 and TRBJ1-1; the D is unclear. The germline gives CDR1 MNHNY, CDR2 SVGAGI (reference sequence). This CDR3 region has 14 residues. The V and J ends lost 0 bases and 1 base respectively, with 6 bases between them. The CDR3 region is CASSYSQRNTEAFF. The CDR3 coding sequence is TGTGCCAGCAGTTACTCTCAGAGGAACACTGAAGCTTTCTTT.

The chain has TRBV7-6 and TRBJ1-5, with D possibly being TRBD1 (6 bases). The CDR3 is 16 residues long. Trimming cost V 1 base and J 3 bases, with 13 bases left between them. Germline V gene sequence: CDR1 SGHVS, CDR2 FNYEAQ. CDR3 DNA sequence: TGTGCCAGCAGCTTAGAATCAGGGGAGGTCAATCAGCCCCAGCATTTT. It yields the protein CASSLESGEVNQPQHF.

The gene calls are TRBV2 and TRBJ1-5; 8 bases match TRBD1. The CDR3 length is 15 residues. The germline V gene has CDR1 SNHLY and CDR2 FYNNEI. V trimming: 8 bases; J trimming: 9 bases; junction bases outside the gene matches: 15. The CDR3 protein is CASRKDRVFSGPQHF. In nucleotides, the CDR3 is TGTGCCAGCCGAAAGGACAGGGTCTTCTCGGGGCCCCAGCATTTT.

The V gene is TRBV5-6, the J gene TRBJ1-2; TRBD1 matches 8 bases. There are 15 residues in the CDR3. Germline CDR1 is SGHDT and CDR2 is YYEEEE. Trimming cost V 4 bases and J 8 bases; bases outside gene matches: 13. The CDR3 region has the DNA TGTGCCAGCAGCAACGATCCGGGGACAGGTAAAGGCTACACCTTC. Residues: CASSNDPGTGKGYTF. Together with reference TRBV5-6 and TRBJ1-2, the CDR3 gives the full variable domain: DAGVTQSPTHLIKTRGQQVTLRCSPKSGHDTVSWYQQALGQGPQFIFQYYEEEERQRGNFPDRFSGHQFPNYSSELNVNALLLGDSALYLCASSNDPGTGKGYTFGSGTRLTVV.

Of note for this clone: Since no conserved phenylalanine or tryptophan closes the CDR3, a read error is the likely cause. The DNA is omitted, as the CDR3 cannot be located on it reliably, and the CDR3 follows TCRdb's listing. The chain carries TRBV7-1 and TRBJ1-2. TRBV7-1 is an ORF, with its function uncertain. The CDR3 is 14 residues long, counting both termini. The CDR3 sequence is CASSLARHEGKTYG.

Comments on this clone: At one of its ends the junction is not consistent with the germline gene, which may arise from a read error. The chain couples TRBV14 to TRBJ1-2; TRBD1 might be the D (5 bases). The CDR3 contains 13 residues. Germline lookup yields CDR1 SGHDN and CDR2 FVKESK. The CDR3 bases are TGTGCCAGCAGTTTCGGGGCTTACTATGGCCACACCTTC. This translates into CASSFGAYYGHTF. Based on the CDR3 plus reference TRBV14 and TRBJ1-2, the full variable domain is EAGVTQFPSHSVIEKGQTVTLRCDPISGHDNLYWYRRVMGKEIKFLLHFVKESKQDESGMPNNRFLAERTGGTYSTLKVQPAELEDSGVYFCASSFGAYYGHTFGSGTRLTVV.

The chain joins TRBV19 to TRBJ1-2, with D uncertain. Trimming removed 6 bases at V and 2 bases at J, with 16 bases between. The length of the CDR3 is 15 residues. Germline values: CDR1 LNHDA, CDR2 SQIVND (reference sequence). Written as DNA, the CDR3 is TGTGCCAGTAGCCCGGGGAGACGGGAGAACTATGGCTACACCTTC. This sequence encodes CASSPGRRENYGYTF.

This clone has only a few counts. The chain is built from TRBV11-3 and TRBJ2-5, with 8 bases aligning to TRBD1. Germline-derived CDR1 and CDR2 are SGHNT and YENEEA. The CDR3 is 14 residues long. With V trimmed by 5 bases and J by 3 bases, 5 bases remained unmatched. Written as DNA, the CDR3 is TGTGCCAGCAGCACCGGGACAGGAGAAGAGACCCAGTACTTC. This gives the protein CASSTGTGEETQYF.

This chain connects TRBV5-4 to TRBJ2-1, with 8 bases matching TRBD1. V was pared by 5 bases and J by 2 bases, with 12 bases of the junction left unmatched. This CDR3 has 17 residues. The germline CDR1 and CDR2 sequences are SGHNT and YYREEE (reference sequence). The CDR3 DNA sequence: TGTGCCAGCAGTCCACCCCCGGGACAGGACACCTACAATGAGCAGTTCTTC. Its protein product is CASSPPPGQDTYNEQFF.

This chain uses TRBV6-5 with TRBJ1-2, with D possibly being TRBD1 (6 bases). Per germline, CDR1 MNHEY and CDR2 SVGAGI. CDR3 length equals 15 residues. Trimming took 4 bases from V and 4 from J, leaving 16 bases between them. The CDR3 DNA is TGTGCCAGCAGTTCGTCCGGGGGCGTCGTCTATGGCTACACCTTC. Translation gives CASSSSGGVVYGYTF.

The genes are TRBV19 and TRBJ2-6, with D perhaps given as TRBD1 or TRBD2 (5 bases each). Germline CDR1 and CDR2: LNHDA and SQIVND (reference sequence). Trimming pared 4 bases from V and 0 bases from J, leaving 10 bases between. There are 16 residues in the CDR3. CDR3 sequence: CASSKRGRSGANVLTF. In nucleotides, the CDR3 is TGTGCCAGTAGTAAACGGGGCCGCTCTGGGGCCAACGTCCTGACTTTC.

V gene TRBV6-1 combines with J gene TRBJ1-2; D is possibly TRBD1 (5 bases). The V and J ends lost 7 bases and 7 bases respectively, with 19 bases between them. CDR3 size: 14 residues. Per germline, CDR1 MNHNS and CDR2 SASEGT. The CDR3 sequence: CASMGKERGVGYTF. The CDR3 DNA sequence: TGTGCCAGCATGGGGAAGGAACGGGGGGTTGGCTACACCTTC.

The V call is TRBV21-1, the J call TRBJ2-1; the D call TRBD1 from the table was never checked on the DNA. TRBV21-1 is a pseudogene locus. CDR3 size: 16 residues. The CDR3 region is CASSIKRGRRYNEQFF. Written as DNA, the CDR3 is TGTGCCAGCAGCATAAAGAGGGGGAGAAGGTACAATGAGCAGTTCTTC.

The chain is built from TRBV11-3 and TRBJ2-2, with 10 bases identical to TRBD1. The CDR3 sequence is 16 residues long. Germline CDR1 reads SGHNT; CDR2 reads YENEEA. With 5 bases clipped from V and 6 bases from J, the junction kept 9 bases outside the gene matches. DNA of the CDR3: TGTGCCAGCAGCCCCGATGGTGGGACAGGGGCCGGGGAGCTGTTTTTT. Translation gives CASSPDGGTGAGELFF.

The chain has TRBV10-3 and TRBJ1-5; D is perhaps TRBD1 (5 bases). The CDR3 length is 14 residues. Germline V CDR1 and CDR2: ENHRY, SYGVKD. V lost 10 bases, J lost 3 bases, and 16 bases lay in between. CDR3 amino acids: CATSIRGDNQPQHF. The CDR3 coding sequence is TGTGCCACCTCAATCCGGGGGGACAATCAGCCCCAGCATTTT.

The chain employs TRBV7-2 and TRBJ2-2; possibly TRBD1 for D (6 bases). Germline V lookup: CDR1 SGHTA, CDR2 FQGNSA. This CDR3 is built from 13 residues. Trimming shortened V by 5 bases and J by 6 bases, and 10 bases separated the two germline ends. CDR3 nucleotides: TGTGCCAGCAGCCGCAGGGGTGCCGGGGAGCTGTTTTTT. It is translated as CASSRRGAGELFF.

The rearrangement links TRBV2 to TRBJ2-5; unclear D gene. The CDR3 consists of 13 residues. Germline lookup yields CDR1 SNHLY and CDR2 FYNNEI. The V and J ends lost 4 bases and 5 bases respectively, with 11 bases between them. The DNA for the CDR3 is TGTGCCAGCAGTGCATGGATTTCGGAGACCCAGTACTTC. Protein sequence: CASSAWISETQYF.